Listed below are T cell receptor beta chains from one sample, sequenced in a study of monozygotic twins with cystic fibrosis. The method was immunoSEQ multiplex PCR; TCRdb's version includes in-frame clones alone and lacks a portion of them. The repertoire holds 30,000 to 35,000 clones, around 96% seen once, with over 0.15% in the top ten. Input material: blood. The origin of the receptors is a girl aged 2 to 9 with cystic fibrosis. Each CDR3 is given with its conserved first and last residue. A D gene is named only where the DNA matches it firmly. For some rows the clone size is stated as once, few or many, or as a class when expanded; others skip it.

v_call	j_call	clone_size	d_call	cdr3_aa	cdr3_nt
TRBV19	TRBJ1-6	-	-	CASSIDEGTGSPLHF	TGTGCCAGTAGTATTGATGAGGGGACGGGTTCACCCCTCCACTTT
TRBV5-4	TRBJ2-1	-	-	CASSPGLGNGNEQFF	TGTGCCAGCAGCCCCGGACTGGGAAATGGGAATGAGCAGTTCTTC
TRBV18	TRBJ1-3	-	TRBD1	CASSPLRTGSGNTIYF	TGTGCCAGCTCACCACTGAGGACAGGGTCTGGAAACACCATATATTTT
TRBV5-6	TRBJ2-5	-	-	CASSSQETQYF	TGTGCCAGCAGCTCCCAAGAGACCCAGTACTTC
TRBV7-9	TRBJ1-6	-	TRBD1	CASSLHGGGNSPLHF	TGTGCCAGCAGCTTACATGGAGGGGGCAATTCACCCCTCCACTTT
TRBV7-2	TRBJ1-2	-	-	CASVQSPGYTF	TGTGCCAGCGTCCAGTCCCCTGGCTACACCTTC
TRBV27	TRBJ2-3	-	-	CASSWGRSTDTQYF	TGTGCCAGCAGTTGGGGCAGGAGCACAGATACGCAGTATTTT
TRBV10-3	TRBJ1-2	-	TRBD1	CAISGPEKGAAYGYTF	TGTGCCATCAGTGGCCCGGAGAAGGGGGCGGCCTATGGCTACACCTTC
TRBV9	TRBJ1-2	-	-	CASSVEEGGYGYTF	TGTGCCAGCAGCGTCGAAGAAGGGGGGTATGGCTACACCTTC
TRBV25-1	TRBJ1-1	-	-	CASSDRPVGAFF	TGTGCCAGCAGTGATAGGCCCGTCGGGGCTTTCTTT
TRBV6-5	TRBJ2-7	-	-	CASRRGLLGEQYF	TGTGCCAGCAGGCGGGGGCTCCTGGGCGAGCAGTACTTC
TRBV5-1	TRBJ2-7	-	-	CASSLKGYEQYF	TGCGCCAGCAGCTTGAAGGGCTACGAGCAGTACTTC
TRBV6-5	TRBJ1-5	-	-	CASSYSWDSNQPQHF	TGTGCCAGCAGTTACTCGTGGGATAGCAATCAGCCCCAGCATTTT
TRBV27	TRBJ2-7	-	TRBD1	CASSLLDNRGRYEQYF	TGTGCCAGCAGTTTATTAGACAACAGGGGGCGATACGAGCAGTACTTC
TRBV7-3	TRBJ2-1	-	TRBD2	CASSPRLAGVNEQFF	TGTGCCAGCAGCCCGAGACTAGCGGGAGTCAATGAGCAGTTCTTC
TRBV25-1	TRBJ1-1	-	-	CASSGNRVAEAFF	TGTGCCAGCAGTGGAAACAGGGTCGCTGAAGCTTTCTTT
TRBV29-1	TRBJ2-3	-	-	CSVVLNTQYF	TGCAGCGTTGTTCTAAATACGCAGTATTTT
TRBV9	TRBJ1-3	-	-	CASSVGSGNTIYF	TGTGCCAGCAGCGTAGGGTCCGGAAACACCATATATTTT
TRBV7-7	TRBJ2-7	-	-	CASSLGAGSSYEQYF	TGTGCCAGCAGCTTGGGGGCGGGATCCTCCTACGAGCAGTACTTC
TRBV7-6	TRBJ2-7	-	-	CASSPGTVGLYF	TGTGCCAGCAGCCCCGGTACGGTGGGGCTGTACTTC
TRBV30	TRBJ1-1	-	-	CAWHRPSTEAFF	TGTGCCTGGCACCGTCCGAGCACTGAAGCTTTCTTT
TRBV19	TRBJ2-7	-	TRBD2	CASSIEGLAGARQYF	TGTGCCAGTAGTATAGAGGGACTAGCGGGCGCCAGGCAGTACTTC
TRBV30	TRBJ1-1	-	-	CAWSLWGGNTEAFF	TGTGCCTGGAGCCTCTGGGGGGGTAACACTGAAGCTTTCTTT
TRBV13	TRBJ2-5	once	TRBD1	CASSPGTGGRETQYF	TGTGCCAGCAGCCCAGGGACAGGGGGCCGGGAGACCCAGTACTTC
TRBV27	TRBJ1-1	-	-	CASSSYPGDEAFF	TGTGCCAGCAGTTCCTATCCCGGGGATGAAGCTTTCTTT
TRBV7-8	TRBJ1-4	-	-	CASTDTAATNEKLFF	TGTGCCAGCACCGATACTGCCGCAACTAATGAAAAACTGTTTTTT
TRBV4-1	TRBJ1-1	-	TRBD1	CASRETGAAGASTEAFF	TGCGCCAGCAGGGAGACAGGGGCGGCTGGGGCCTCCACTGAAGCTTTCTTT
TRBV10-3	TRBJ1-2	-	-	CAISEDSSINYGYTF	TGTGCCATCAGTGAGGACAGTTCGATTAACTATGGCTACACCTTC
TRBV5-5	TRBJ2-2	-	-	CASSRGHSFTGELFF	TGTGCCAGCAGCCGCGGACACTCATTTACCGGGGAGCTGTTTTTT
TRBV5-1	TRBJ1-1	-	-	CASSLGRKNTEAFF	TGCGCCAGCAGCTTGGGTCGGAAAAACACTGAAGCTTTCTTT
TRBV6-1	TRBJ1-1	-	-	CASSEQAGVGGEAFF	TGTGCCAGCAGTGAACAAGCGGGGGTAGGTGGTGAAGCTTTCTTT
TRBV27	TRBJ2-3	few	-	CASSGFRSASTDTQYF	TGTGCCAGCAGTGGCTTCCGTAGCGCGAGCACAGATACGCAGTATTTT
TRBV7-9	TRBJ1-1	once	TRBD1	CASSGQVEAFF	TGTGCCAGCAGCGGACAGGTTGAAGCTTTCTTT
TRBV19	TRBJ1-4	-	-	CASSKRGRTRGANEKLFF	TGTGCCAGTAGTAAGAGAGGACGAACCAGAGGGGCTAATGAAAAACTGTTTTTT
TRBV19	TRBJ2-2	once	-	CASSKGANTGELFF	TGTGCCAGTAGTAAAGGCGCGAACACCGGGGAGCTGTTTTTT
TRBV11-3	TRBJ2-2	-	-	CASSPDTGELFF	TGTGCCAGCAGCCCCGACACCGGGGAGCTGTTTTTT
TRBV5-1	TRBJ2-7	-	-	CASSKTGSSYEQYF	TGCGCCAGCAGCAAAACCGGGAGCTCCTACGAGCAGTACTTC
TRBV2	TRBJ2-7	-	-	CASSTDRGEQYF	TGTGCCAGCAGTACTGACCGAGGCGAGCAGTACTTC
TRBV27	TRBJ2-7	-	-	CASTTRRDTVYEQYF	TGTGCCAGCACGACTCGTCGGGACACAGTCTACGAGCAGTACTTC
TRBV9	TRBJ2-1	-	TRBD2	CASSPMSGSSYNEQFF	TGTGCCAGCAGCCCAATGAGCGGGAGCTCCTACAATGAGCAGTTCTTC
TRBV2	TRBJ1-1	once	-	CASSVRSVTEAFF	TGTGCCAGCAGTGTTAGGAGTGTCACTGAAGCTTTCTTT
TRBV2	TRBJ1-5	-	TRBD1	CASSRGTGRNQPQHF	TGTGCCAGCAGCCGCGGGACAGGGCGTAATCAGCCCCAGCATTTT
TRBV5-1	TRBJ1-3	-	TRBD1	CASSPQGGTGNTIYF	TGCGCCAGCAGCCCACAGGGGGGAACAGGAAACACCATATATTTT
TRBV5-4	TRBJ2-5	-	-	CASSLAREETQYF	TGTGCCAGCAGCTTGGCTCGAGAGGAGACCCAGTACTTC
TRBV7-8	TRBJ2-1	-	-	CASSPRTVVGNNEQFF	TGTGCCAGCAGCCCTCGGACAGTGGTTGGGAACAATGAGCAGTTCTTC
TRBV16	TRBJ1-4	-	-	CASSQNRDATLNEKLFF	TGTGCCAGCAGCCAAAATAGGGACGCGACGCTTAATGAAAAACTGTTTTTT
TRBV5-1	TRBJ1-1	-	-	CASSLGTGGGNTEAFF	TGCGCCAGCAGCTTGGGGACGGGCGGTGGAAACACTGAAGCTTTCTTT
TRBV21-1	TRBJ2-7	-	-	CASSKRDNPYEQYF	TGTGCCAGCAGCAAACGGGACAATCCCTACGAGCAGTACTTC
TRBV6-5	TRBJ2-7	-	TRBD1	CASRDRVHEQYF	TGTGCCAGCAGGGACAGGGTGCACGAGCAGTACTTC
TRBV13	TRBJ1-2	-	-	CASSRGGTPMDGGYTF	TGTGCCAGCAGCCGGGGAGGGACACCAATGGACGGAGGCTACACCTTC
TRBV7-9	TRBJ2-4	-	-	CASSLGNRGGGSIQYF	TGTGCCAGCAGCTTAGGAAATCGGGGTGGGGGATCCATTCAGTACTTC
TRBV6-5	TRBJ1-5	-	TRBD1	CATGQVNQPQHF	TGTGCCACCGGACAGGTCAATCAGCCCCAGCATTTT
TRBV13	TRBJ2-1	-	TRBD2	CASSPSYGLAGADEQFF	TGTGCCAGCAGCCCATCCTACGGACTAGCGGGAGCCGATGAGCAGTTCTTC
TRBV15	TRBJ2-1	-	TRBD2	CATSSFSGSSDEQFF	TGTGCCACCAGCAGTTTTAGCGGGAGTTCGGATGAGCAGTTCTTC